The 2 T cell receptor beta chains listed next were all sequenced from one sample in a study of shared clonotypes between healthy human individuals. Profiled with immunoSEQ multiplex PCR; TCRdb holds only in-frame clones, not every one. The data contain millions of clones, 85% to 95% of them singletons. Sequencing was performed on naive CD4+ T cells from PBMCs. Subset specified: CD45RA+ positively selected. The receptors stem from a man between 18 and 35 years old in good health. Some clones in this sample may be carry-over from other donors' samples.

The V call is TRBV6-1, the J call TRBJ1-5, with 7 positions matching TRBD1. This CDR3 spans 18 amino acids. Germline CDR1 MNHNS, CDR2 SASEGT. The junction had 14 bases not matched to a gene; V was cut back by 2 bases and J by 4 bases. The chain's CDR3 is CASSEQPGQAVKNQPQHF. Here the CDR3 DNA reads TGTGCCAGCAGTGAACAGCCCGGACAGGCTGTTAAGAATCAGCCCCAGCATTTT.

The chain is built from TRBV9 and TRBJ2-1, with D maybe TRBD1 (6 bases). The V end lost 0 bases, the J end lost 3 bases, and 16 bases lay between the germline ends. The CDR3 extends over 17 amino acids. Germline CDR1 and CDR2: SGDLS and YYNGEE. CDR3 sequence (DNA): TGTGCCAGCAGCGTAGCCATTCGAACAGGGAACTACAATGAGCAGTTCTTC. This translates into CASSVAIRTGNYNEQFF. The variable domain in full, with the rest retrieved from reference TRBV9 and TRBJ2-1, is DSGVTQTPKHLITATGQRVTLRCSPRSGDLSVYWYQQSLDQGLQFLIQYYNGEERAKGNILERFSAQQFPDLHSELNLSSLELGDSALYFCASSVAIRTGNYNEQFFGPGTRLTVL.